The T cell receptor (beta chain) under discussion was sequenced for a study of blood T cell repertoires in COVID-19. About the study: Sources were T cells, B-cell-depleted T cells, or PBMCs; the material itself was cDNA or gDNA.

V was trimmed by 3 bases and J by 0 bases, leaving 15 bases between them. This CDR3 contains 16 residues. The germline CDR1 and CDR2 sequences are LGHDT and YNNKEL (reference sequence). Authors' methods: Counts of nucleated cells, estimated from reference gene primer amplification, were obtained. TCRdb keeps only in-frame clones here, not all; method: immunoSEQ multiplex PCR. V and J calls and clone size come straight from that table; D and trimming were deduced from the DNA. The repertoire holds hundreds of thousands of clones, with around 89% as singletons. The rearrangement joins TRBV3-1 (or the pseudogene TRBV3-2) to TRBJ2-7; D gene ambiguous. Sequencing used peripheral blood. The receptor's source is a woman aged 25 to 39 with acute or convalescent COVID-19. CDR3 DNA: TGTGCCAGCAGCCATGTTGAGTCCTCAAGCTCCTACGAGCAGTACTTC. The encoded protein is CASSHVESSSSYEQYF.